This passage covers 5 T cell receptor beta chains from one sample sequenced in a study of PD-L1 blockade in urothelial cancer. Sample time point: pretreatment peripheral blood. Here immunoSEQ multiplex PCR was the method, and the copy in TCRdb shows in-frame clones only, minus some. The table has 58,000 or so clones, 65% to 90% seen once; the top ten hold 3.2%. Source: PBMCs, taken around atezolizumab (anti-PD-L1) treatment. The receptors shown here come from a man in his 70s with urothelial cancer.

V usage is TRBV5-1 and J usage is TRBJ2-1; 10 bases fit TRBD1. Trimming removed 0 bases from V and 7 bases from J; junction bases left unmatched: 4. Per the germline V gene, CDR1 is SGHRS and CDR2 is YFSETQ. The length of the CDR3 is 15 residues. Here the CDR3 DNA reads TGCGCCAGCAGCTTGGTCGGGACAGGGGCTAATGAGCAGTTCTTC. Its protein is CASSLVGTGANEQFF.

This sequence joins TRBV4-1 and TRBJ1-4; D is ambiguous. Germline values: CDR1 MGHRA, CDR2 YSYEKL. Trimming pared 4 bases from V and 10 bases from J, leaving 13 bases between. CDR3 length equals 13 residues. The CDR3 DNA reads as TGCGCCAGCAGCCTTTTCTTTTCCGGAAAACTGTTTTTT. Protein: CASSLFFSGKLFF.

This chain joins TRBV10-3 and TRBJ1-4; possibly TRBD1 for D (5 bases). The CDR3 spans 14 residues. Germline values: CDR1 ENHRY, CDR2 SYGVKD. Trimming left V 7 bases short and J 4 bases short, with 13 bases between. CDR3 region: CAIKGTGDNEKLFF. The CDR3 DNA reads as TGTGCCATCAAAGGGACGGGGGATAATGAAAAACTGTTTTTT.

The rearrangement uses TRBV7-9 and TRBJ1-2; TRBD1 matches at 11 bases. Germline loops: CDR1 SEHNR, CDR2 FQNEAQ (reference sequence). The V segment lost 3 bases and the J segment 8 bases; nucleotides outside the gene matches: 5. The CDR3 runs to 14 residues. CDR3 DNA: TGTGCCAGCAGCTTTGGACAGGGGGCAGGGGGCTACACCTTC. It yields the protein CASSFGQGAGGYTF. The whole variable domain, filled in from reference TRBV7-9 and TRBJ1-2, reads DTGVSQNPRHKITKRGQNVTFRCDPISEHNRLYWYRQTLGQGPEFLTYFQNEAQLEKSRLLSDRFSAERPKGSFSTLEIQRTEQGDSAMYLCASSFGQGAGGYTFGSGTRLTVV.

This chain joins TRBV30 and TRBJ1-4; 8 bases are shared with TRBD1. The CDR3 totals 14 residues. The V segment lost 4 bases and the J segment 3 bases; nucleotides outside the gene matches: 4. Germline CDR1 and CDR2: GTSNPN and SVGIG (reference sequence). The CDR3 DNA reads TGTGCCTGGAACGGACAGGGTTCTAATGAAAAACTGTTTTTT. It encodes CAWNGQGSNEKLFF.